The T cell receptor (beta chain) under discussion was sequenced for a study of cytomegalovirus exposure and HLA in healthy donors (dated by TCRdb to 2016 to 2017). With respect to the entire study: An earlier analysis of about 530 of the donors reported over 250 Gb of sequence data and approximately 120 million unique TCR beta sequences obtained from about 200 million T cells. Roughly 310 gigabases of sequencing data and approximately 93 million unique TCR sequences were included in an early release covering around 600 HLA-typed donors. Among the 398 genotyped donors, 81% belonged to the genetic ancestry cluster associated with self-reported Caucasian donors. The study aimed to test whether signatures of past pathogen exposure could be identified by cataloging public T cell receptors. The T cell repertoires of under 700 subjects were profiled by immunosequencing and related to cytomegalovirus serostatus. A separate validation cohort of roughly 110 different subjects was used in addition to the roughly 720-subject first cohort. High-throughput TCR immunosequencing, statistical association of individual TCRs with disease status, and machine learning were combined to predict cytomegalovirus infection status. In a later analysis, previously published TCR beta repertoires from 666 donors were re-analyzed and high-resolution HLA genotyping was added so that TCR occurrence patterns could be studied. Rather than using new phenotypic data, the later analysis identified candidate immune exposures from TCR beta sequences and from how often those sequences occurred across donors. To decide whether each TCR beta V gene segment behaved as functional or pseudogenic, an earlier analysis of some 600 of the donors relied on high-throughput TCR beta sequencing. Donor age, sex, ethnicity and CMV serostatus were collected together with the repertoire data. In a later genetic analysis, genome-wide SNP genotypes for about 60% of the 666 donors were used, and that subset was treated as a discovery cohort. All discovery cohort repertoires had been generated using a single sequencing platform. Class I and class II HLA loci were covered by the typing at four-digit resolution. The number of typed donors differed by locus: roughly 629-640 for A, B, C, DRB1 and DQB1; some 500 for DQA1; approximately 600 for DPA1; and about 470 for DPB1. Four to six DR-DQ haplotypes were handled as single units for association and clustering, since linkage in the cohort was strong. Among 300 to 500 genotyped donors of the cohort, an average of around 240,000 unique TCR beta nucleotide sequences was sequenced per donor, of which roughly 18% were non-productive.

What the study reported, not specific to this receptor: Across donors, most TCR sequences were observed very rarely, whereas some public TCRs were present in many individuals. Compared with equally common non-associated chains, HLA-associated TCR beta chains in a later analysis were more clonally expanded and had lower generation probabilities. Strong co-occurrence of HLA alleles, especially DR and DQ, made assigning TCR associations to individual alleles difficult. The presence/absence analyses assumed that sequencing depth was roughly uniform across donors, and that assumption may not be true. In an earlier analysis of more than 450 of the donors, most TCR beta V segments were observed in productive rearrangements about 90% or about 30% of the time, broadly matching IMGT annotations. Correlated functional status among segregating V segments might be attributable to linkage disequilibrium, but an unknown experimental factor could not be ruled out. In the study, some 160 TCR beta chains were listed as associated with cytomegalovirus. The authors suggested that the approach could potentially be generalized to other disease states and immunological phenotypes. In a later analysis, several top co-occurrence clusters were reported to appear linked to parvovirus B19, influenza, CMV and Epstein-Barr virus. According to a later genetic analysis, donors in an Asian-associated ancestry cluster had fewer N-insertions in productive TCRs than the roughly 700-donor mean. In vitro tests confirmed that three of the cytomegalovirus-associated TCR beta chains recognize cytomegalovirus antigens. In this cohort, only TCR beta chains were sequenced, and detectable features were limited by the absence of alpha or paired-chain data. The classifier was reported to diagnose cytomegalovirus status with high specificity and sensitivity in both the original and validation cohorts. The only immune exposure information available for the cohort was CMV serostatus. Because counts were too low, some 17 rarely observed V segments, including chromosome 9 orphons, were left out of the earlier analysis of a few hundred of the donors. A later analysis found that most CMV-associated TCR beta chains appeared HLA-restricted, with HLA associations seemingly driven largely by CMV exposure. A cluster of highly shared sequence variants was judged likely to be a technical artifact of the sequencing pipeline. In a later analysis, the rate of TCR association differed among HLA loci, with DRB1 alleles having the most associated TCRs and HLA-C alleles having the fewest. A further reported finding was that TCR beta sequences accurately predicted the HLA-A and HLA-B alleles for most subjects in the first cohort. An association between a missense DCLRE1C variant and V-gene and J-gene trimming of TCR beta chains was found in a later genetic analysis and replicated in an independent cohort. Because the 87-base-pair reads could not distinguish some IMGT-functional V segments, including TRBV6-2 and TRBV6-3, those segments were excluded. At a false discovery rate of 0.05, a later analysis linked 16,951 TCR beta sequences to specific HLA alleles. HLA typing was unavailable for some donors at each locus, so association tests used only the typed subset.

CDR1 and CDR2 were assigned from the germline V gene as SGHTA and FQGNSA. Including the terminal cysteine and phenylalanine, the CDR3 comprises 16 residues. Only the CDR3 DNA is retained, 48 bases long and in frame from the first base. V is cut by 0 bases and J by 5 bases, and the space between the germline ends is 11 bases. The cohort comprised 710 or so healthy bone marrow donors. At the time of sampling, every cohort member was nominally healthy, though immune exposures that went unrecorded were likely present. The donor tested CMV seropositive and was one of the 289 seropositive cohort members. A peripheral blood sample was collected from each donor, and TCR beta sequencing was performed on peripheral blood mononuclear cells. Genomic DNA extraction from the blood cell samples was performed with the Qiagen DNeasy Blood Extraction Kit. A note on this clone: Its antigen remains undetermined. Base-call qualities are not available, and no considerably larger clone is one nucleotide away.

The library came from the immunoSEQ multiplex PCR assay. A mixture of 60 forward primers for TCR Vbeta segments and 13 reverse primers for TCR Jbeta segments was used in the multiplex PCR. A multiplex PCR assay on genomic DNA amplified the CDR3 region of rearranged TCR beta genes. The Illumina HiSeq System was used to sequence the amplified TCR beta libraries as 87-base-pair reads. The published analysis was carried out like this. In a later analysis, tens of millions of unique TCR beta chains were counted across the approximately 620 repertoires, and roughly 9.9 million of these chains were shared by at least two donors. A nearest-neighbor algorithm error-corrected the raw reads and collapsed the reads into unique sequences, merging closely related sequences to remove PCR and sequencing errors. CDR3 sequences were aligned to IMGT reference sequences to assign V, D and J gene segments. For a sequence to be retained, a match of at least six nucleotides was required to both a V gene segment and a J gene segment. A rearrangement was called productive if the CDR3 had no stop codons and remained in frame with V and J, and every other rearrangement was called non-productive. CDR3 was defined by IMGT convention, running from the second conserved V-encoded cysteine to the conserved J-encoded phenylalanine. The earlier analysis of about 640 of the donors excluded any sequence lacking an unambiguous match to a single V gene segment. In an earlier analysis of 587 of the donors, V segments were called functional above 56.7% productive rearrangements and were called segregating when the between-donor standard deviation exceeded 5%. A statistical classification framework was developed to diagnose cytomegalovirus status using the catalog of TCR beta chain sequences. V and J gene assignment, in a later analysis, came from comparing TCR nucleotide sequences with IMGT/GENE-DB human TR gene sequences. A later analysis assigned CDR3 sequences and most-parsimonious VDJ recombination scenarios with the TCRdist pipeline. In a later analysis, each TCR beta chain was defined by its CDR3 amino acid sequence together with its V-gene family, and reads without a unique V-gene family were excluded. In a later analysis, 450 to 600 highly shared, low-generation-probability nucleotide sequences were removed to address suspected cross-contamination and a sequencing artifact. In a later analysis, a clonal expansion index for each public chain was calculated from normalized within-repertoire ranks of inferred template counts. In a later analysis, generation probabilities were computed with a VDJ recombination model fitted to out-of-frame rearrangements, and the resulting probabilities were checked against IGoR. In a later analysis, hypergeometric tests were used to score TCR-TCR, TCR-HLA and TCR-CMV co-occurrence, with a repertoire-size bias correction applied to TCR pairs. False discovery rates were estimated in a later analysis by permuting HLA or CMV assignments 20 times. In a later analysis, co-occurring TCRs were grouped with DBSCAN, and TCRdist sequence similarity was added when clustering was performed within HLA-allele-positive subsets. Repertoires with fewer than 30,000 or more than 120,000 public chains were left out of co-occurrence clustering, as were four to six repertoires with anomalous nucleotide sharing. Entries here come from immuneACCESS through TCRdb and include only in-frame sequences with V and J called. Some clones fail to appear in such tables; in the studies checked, an unresolved V gene covers under half of the shortfall, and the cause of the remainder is unknown. V, J and clone size are those of that table, while D and trimming were read from the DNA. The sample data list approximately 85,000 clones, and less than 65% of these were observed just once. Of the sample, over 5% falls within the top ten clones.

The material sequenced was PBMCs. Recombination joined TRBV7-2 with TRBJ1-6; the D gene is perhaps TRBD1, from 5 matching bases. This clonotype originated in a woman aged 30 to 39 in good health and CMV-seropositive. The CDR3 region has the sequence CASSLAGAVNNSPLHF. The nucleotide sequence is TGTGCCAGCAGCTTAGCAGGGGCCGTCAATAATTCACCCCTCCACTTT.